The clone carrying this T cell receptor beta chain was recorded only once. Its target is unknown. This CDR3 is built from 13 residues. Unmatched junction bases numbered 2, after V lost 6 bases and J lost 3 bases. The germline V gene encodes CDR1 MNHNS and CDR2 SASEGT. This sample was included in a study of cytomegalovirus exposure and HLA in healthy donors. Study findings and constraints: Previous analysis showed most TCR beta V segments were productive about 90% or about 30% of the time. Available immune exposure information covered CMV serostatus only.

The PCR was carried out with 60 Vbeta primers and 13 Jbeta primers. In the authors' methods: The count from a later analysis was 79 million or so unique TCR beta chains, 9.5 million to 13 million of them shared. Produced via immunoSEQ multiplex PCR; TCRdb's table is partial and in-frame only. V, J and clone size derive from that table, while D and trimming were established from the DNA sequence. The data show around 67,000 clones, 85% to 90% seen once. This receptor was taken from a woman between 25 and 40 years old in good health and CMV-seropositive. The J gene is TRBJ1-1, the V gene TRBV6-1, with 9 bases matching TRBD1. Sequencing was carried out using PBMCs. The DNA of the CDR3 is TGTGCCAGCAGGGGGACAGGGTACACTGAAGCTTTCTTT. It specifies CASRGTGYTEAFF.